This passage covers 23 T cell receptor beta chains from one sample sequenced in a study of T cell responses to AZD1222 COVID-19 vaccine. Data came from immunoSEQ multiplex PCR; TCRdb stores just in-frame clones and leaves some out. This repertoire shows approximately 160,000 clones, about nine tenths found once; its top ten account for 2.6%. Sequenced material: peripheral blood, taken on day 0 of AZD1222 vaccination. The receptors come from an adult in good health.

The chain is built from TRBV7-8 and TRBJ1-2; D is perhaps TRBD1 (5 bases). The germline gives CDR1 SGHVS, CDR2 FQNEAQ. The CDR3 is 14 residues long. V was shortened by 5 bases and J by 0 bases, with 10 bases between the two germline ends. In DNA, the CDR3 is TGTGCCAGCAGCCCAACAGGCCCTAACTATGGCTACACCTTC. Translating gives CASSPTGPNYGYTF. Full variable domain (remainder filled in from reference TRBV7-8 and TRBJ1-2): GAGVSQSPRYKVAKRGQDVALRCDPISGHVSLFWYQQALGQGPEFLTYFQNEAQLDKSGLPSDRFFAERPEGSVSTLKIQRTQQEDSAVYLCASSPTGPNYGYTFGSGTRLTVV.

The chain couples TRBV7-9 to TRBJ2-7; 10 nucleotides align to TRBD1. CDR1 and CDR2 (germline): SEHNR, FQNEAQ (reference sequence). Trimming cost V 5 bases and J 4 bases; bases outside gene matches: 8. The length of the CDR3 is 15 residues. Here the CDR3 DNA reads TGTGCCAGCAGCCCGTACGGGACAGGGGTGTACGAGCAGTACTTC. Translated: CASSPYGTGVYEQYF.

The gene calls are TRBV27 and TRBJ1-1; D perhaps matches TRBD1 (6 bases). Germline values: CDR1 MNHEY, CDR2 SMNVEV (reference sequence). V was trimmed by 6 bases and J by 5 bases, leaving 13 bases between them. CDR3 size: 13 residues. For the CDR3, the DNA is TGTGCCAGCAGCTTCGGGGGCTGGACTGAAGCTTTCTTT. Protein product: CASSFGGWTEAFF.

Turning to this clone: At one end, the junction sequence differs from germline, possibly due to a read error. This chain links TRBV29-1 with TRBJ2-1, with 10 bases fitting TRBD1. The CDR3 is 14 amino acids. Germline values: CDR1 SQVTM, CDR2 ANQGSEA. The CDR3 region has the DNA TGCAGCGTTGTACGGGGACAGGGGAAACTTGGGCGGCTCTTC. Its protein is CSVVRGQGKLGRLF.

V and J are TRBV7-9 and TRBJ1-1, with TRBD1 as a possible D gene (5 bases). The CDR3 runs to 12 residues. CDR1 is SEHNR, CDR2 FQNEAQ, per germline (reference sequence). Trimming shortened V by 5 bases and J by 10 bases, and 14 bases separated the two germline ends. The CDR3 spells CASSLSVGGAFF. In nucleotides, the CDR3 is TGTGCCAGCAGCCTCTCGGTGGGGGGAGCTTTCTTT.

Details on this clone: At one end, the junction sequence differs from germline, possibly due to a read error. The chain couples TRBV5-1 to TRBJ1-5, with D possibly being TRBD1 (6 bases). The CDR3 covers 13 residues. CDR1 SGHRS and CDR2 YFSETQ come from the germline V gene. The CDR3 protein is CARSRGEGGPQHF. CDR3 nucleotides: TGCGCCCGCAGCCGCGGGGAGGGGGGGCCCCAGCATTTT.

The chain couples TRBV3-1 (or the pseudogene TRBV3-2) to TRBJ1-2; D possibly corresponds to TRBD1 (5 bases). Looked up from germline, CDR1 is LGHDT and CDR2 is YNNKEL (reference sequence). Trimming pared 6 bases from V and 12 bases from J, leaving 20 bases between. The CDR3 sequence is 13 residues long. The CDR3 protein is CASSLSGSRVNTF. As DNA, the CDR3 is TGTGCCAGCAGTCTTTCAGGGTCACGAGTAAACACCTTC.

DNA of the CDR3: TGTGCCAGCAGCTTAGATTGGGGGGCAGGGAAGGGCCCTGAAGCTTTCTTT. Translated: CASSLDWGAGKGPEAFF. The chain carries TRBV7-9 and TRBJ1-1, with TRBD1 as a possible D gene (6 bases). The CDR3 runs to 17 residues. CDR1 and CDR2 (germline): SEHNR, FQNEAQ (reference sequence). V lost 1 base and J lost 6, with 21 bases in between.

V usage is TRBV12-3 or TRBV12-4 and J usage is TRBJ2-5; D possibly corresponds to TRBD1 (6 bases). CDR3 size: 13 residues. Trimming removed 7 bases from V and 4 bases from J, with 13 bases in between. Here the CDR3 DNA reads TGTGCCAGCAAGCAAAGGGGGTCAGAGACCCAGTACTTC. Residues: CASKQRGSETQYF.

The rearrangement links TRBV7-9 to TRBJ1-1; 7 bases are shared with TRBD1. CDR1 and CDR2 (germline): SEHNR, FQNEAQ (reference sequence). This CDR3 is built from 16 residues. The V gene end was trimmed by 4 bases and the J gene end by 5 bases; junction bases not matched to a gene: 13. In DNA, the CDR3 is TGTGCCAGCAGCTCCACTGCCATGACAGGGCGAACTGAAGCTTTCTTT. This gives the protein CASSSTAMTGRTEAFF.

This chain links TRBV28 with TRBJ1-1, with TRBD1 matching over 8 bases. In germline, CDR1 is MDHEN, CDR2 SYDVKM. Trimming removed 5 bases from V and 4 bases from J; junction bases left unmatched: 12. CDR3 length equals 16 residues. The DNA of the CDR3 is TGTGCCAGCAGTGACCCCAGGGGGCGCGTCGGCACTGAAGCTTTCTTT. Translation: CASSDPRGRVGTEAFF.

V is TRBV28 and J is TRBJ2-7; the D gene is possibly TRBD1 (7 bases). The V end lost 4 bases, the J end lost 6 bases, and 22 bases lay between the germline ends. Germline assignment: CDR1 MDHEN and CDR2 SYDVKM. The CDR3 length is 16 residues. In DNA, the CDR3 is TGTGCCAGCAGTTCCGACAGGGAGGACGCTTCGGGCGAGCAGTACTTC. Translation gives CASSSDREDASGEQYF. Full variable domain (missing parts from reference TRBV28 and TRBJ2-7): DVKVTQSSRYLVKRTGEKVFLECVQDMDHENMFWYRQDPGLGLRLIYFSYDVKMKEKGDIPEGYSVSREKKERFSLILESASTNQTSMYLCASSSDREDASGEQYFGPGTRLTVT.

CDR3 sequence (DNA): TGTGCCAGTAGTCCGCCCCCGGGACTAGCGGGAGGTTACTACGAGCAGTACTTC. Its translation: CASSPPPGLAGGYYEQYF. V and J are TRBV19 and TRBJ2-7, with 15 nucleotides matching TRBD2. This CDR3 spans 18 amino acids. Germline CDR1 reads LNHDA; CDR2 reads SQIVND (reference sequence). With V trimmed by 5 bases and J by 3 bases, 11 bases remained unmatched.

The sample holds one count of this clone. This rearrangement joins TRBV19 to TRBJ1-6; D gene uncertain. Germline loops: CDR1 LNHDA, CDR2 SQIVND (reference sequence). The CDR3 is 13 residues long. Trimming removed 3 bases from V and 10 bases from J, with 10 bases in between. The CDR3 nucleotides are TGTGCCAGTAGTATCGCTCCGGGCTCACCCCTCCACTTT. Translation: CASSIAPGSPLHF.

The chain joins TRBV27 to TRBJ2-7; TRBD1 is a possible D gene (5 bases). The CDR3 totals 15 residues. Per the germline V gene, CDR1 is MNHEY and CDR2 is SMNVEV (reference sequence). The V end lost 5 bases, the J end lost 5 bases, and 19 bases lay between the germline ends. In DNA, the CDR3 is TGTGCCAGCAGTCCGCAGGGCCAAAGAGTCCACGAGCAGTACTTC. This encodes CASSPQGQRVHEQYF.

This sequence joins TRBV5-6 and TRBJ1-5; D is possibly TRBD1 (6 bases). Per the germline V gene, CDR1 is SGHDT and CDR2 is YYEEEE. The V end lost 4 bases, the J end lost 4 bases, and 15 bases lay between the germline ends. This CDR3 region has 15 residues. The DNA of the CDR3 is TGTGCCAGCAGCGGGCAGGGGACCGCTAATCAGCCCCAGCATTTT. This codes for CASSGQGTANQPQHF.

The chain couples TRBV11-2 to TRBJ1-6, with D perhaps TRBD1 (5 bases). Germline V gene lookup returns CDR1 SGHAT and CDR2 FQNNGV. The ends were cut back, 5 bases at V and 7 bases at J, with 21 bases in the middle. The CDR3 covers 17 residues. Here the CDR3 DNA reads TGTGCCAGCAGCCTCACCTTCGGACACCTAGGGAATTCACCCCTCCACTTT. Amino acids: CASSLTFGHLGNSPLHF. The variable domain in full, with the rest retrieved from reference TRBV11-2 and TRBJ1-6, is EAGVAQSPRYKIIEKRQSVAFWCNPISGHATLYWYQQILGQGPKLLIQFQNNGVVDDSQLPKDRFSAERLKGVDSTLKIQPAKLEDSAVYLCASSLTFGHLGNSPLHFGNGTRLTVT.

The rearrangement joins TRBV7-9 to TRBJ2-2; D tentatively reads TRBD1 or TRBD2 (5 bases each). CDR3 length: 14 amino acids. Germline-derived CDR1 and CDR2 are SEHNR and FQNEAQ (reference sequence). V was clipped by 5 bases and J by 3 bases, with 10 bases between them. The CDR3 reads CASSRDGYTGELFF. The CDR3 DNA reads TGTGCCAGCAGCCGGGACGGTTACACCGGGGAGCTGTTTTTT.

The chain joins TRBV2 to TRBJ1-2; D unresolved. The CDR3 sequence is 14 residues long. V was trimmed by 4 bases and J by 6 bases, leaving 15 bases between them. CDR1 and CDR2 from the germline V gene are SNHLY and FYNNEI. The chain's CDR3 is CASSVSWPADGYTF. For the CDR3, the DNA is TGTGCCAGCAGTGTGTCGTGGCCGGCCGATGGCTACACCTTC.

The V gene is TRBV4-1, the J gene TRBJ2-1; tentative D call: TRBD2 (5 bases). Germline-derived CDR1 and CDR2 are MGHRA and YSYEKL. This CDR3 spans 15 amino acids. V was shortened by 4 bases and J by 6 bases, with 16 bases between the two germline ends. CDR3 DNA: TGCGCCAGCAGCCCCGGGGATTACTTGGGCAATGAGCAGTTCTTC. Translated, it gives CASSPGDYLGNEQFF.

This rearrangement joins TRBV14 to TRBJ2-3; 11 bases are a match to TRBD1. V gave up 4 bases and J gave up 8 bases; unmatched junction bases: 5. This CDR3 comprises 14 residues. Germline lookup yields CDR1 SGHDN and CDR2 FVKESK. The CDR3: CASSPGTGGATQYF. CDR3 nucleotide sequence: TGTGCCAGCAGCCCGGGGACAGGGGGAGCTACGCAGTATTTT.

V usage is TRBV13 and J usage is TRBJ2-2; 11 positions match TRBD2. There are 17 residues in the CDR3. The V and J ends lost 4 bases and 3 bases, in that order; junction bases with no gene match: 7. Germline values: CDR1 PRHDT, CDR2 FYEKMQ (reference sequence). The CDR3 here is CASSSGLAGAYTGELFF. In nucleotides, the CDR3 is TGTGCCAGCAGCTCCGGACTAGCGGGTGCGTACACCGGGGAGCTGTTTTTT.

This chain joins TRBV12-5 and TRBJ2-3; D is perhaps TRBD2 (7 bases). The CDR3 length is 15 residues. CDR1 LGHNT and CDR2 FRNRAP come from the germline V gene. The ends were cut back, 2 bases at V and 5 bases at J, with 14 bases in the middle. The CDR3 loop is CASGLPLRGLDTQYF. The CDR3 DNA reads TGTGCTAGTGGTTTGCCCTTGCGGGGGCTAGATACGCAGTATTTT.